The T cell receptor beta chain described here comes from a study of low-dose radiotherapy and immunotherapy resistance in tumors. The length of the CDR3 is 15 residues. The germline V gene encodes CDR1 MDHEN and CDR2 SYDVKM. J was trimmed by 8 bases and V by 7 bases; bases with no gene match: 14. Documented time point: before trial treatment. As their treatment, donors received nivolumab, ipilimumab, aspirin, low-dose cyclophosphamide and low-dose radiotherapy. Advanced solid tumors without tumor-infiltrating lymphocytes were required for inclusion. This clonotype has at least ten counts. cDNA synthesis used a TRAV/TRBV-specific primer set for both chains. PCR amplification of the TCRs was performed with Phusion for 20 to 25 PCR cycles, and it relied on a constant-region primer together with a V-primer adapter. In vitro transcription was used to amplify the isolated mRNA. A single record per CDR3 protein comes from TCRdb applying MiXCR to the reads. The repertoire consists of more than 45,000 distinct CDR3 sequences, with under 30% occurring once and the leading ten covering 5.7%.

The specimen was PBMCs, collected before treatment. The chain is built from TRBV28 and TRBJ2-3, with 8 nucleotides matching TRBD1. This receptor was obtained from a male donor with prostate cancer. CDR3 DNA sequence: TGTGCCAGCACGGCAGGGGGCCCGCCATTTGGTACGCAGTATTTT. This gives the protein CASTAGGPPFGTQYF.